This TCR beta chain was recovered during a study of T cells in Graves' hyperthyroidism and ophthalmopathy. Overall study findings and caveats: Blood also held most thyroid clonotypes expanded beyond 0.001. Progression to ophthalmopathy was predicted a median of about six months early. A model of 13 V-J pairs discriminated ophthalmopathy from stable hyperthyroidism.

CDR1 and CDR2 (germline): SQVTM, ANQGSEA. The CDR3 consists of 15 residues. Amplification of TCR beta CDR3 regions used RNA as the template. HTBI primers were employed in a first-round RT-PCR of the TCR CDR3. MiXCR, applied by TCRdb to the multiplex PCR reads, yields one record per CDR3 protein. The sample holds 500,000 to 600,000 distinct CDR3 sequences, about 43% seen once. This clonotype has just one count. Its target is not known. Reasons for excluding patients were uncontrolled infection, other autoimmune disease, pregnancy or lactation. This rearrangement joins TRBV29-1 to TRBJ2-5, with 9 bases identical to TRBD1. Gene TRBJ2-1 matches the end of the DNA better, so the J call may be wrong. The specimen was peripheral blood or thyroid tissue (not recorded which). This clonotype was obtained from a young woman with Graves' hyperthyroidism. The CDR3 DNA reads as TGCAGCGTGAGACAGGGGGGAACTTCCTACAATGAGCAGTTCTTC. Its translation is CSVRQGGTSYNEQFF.